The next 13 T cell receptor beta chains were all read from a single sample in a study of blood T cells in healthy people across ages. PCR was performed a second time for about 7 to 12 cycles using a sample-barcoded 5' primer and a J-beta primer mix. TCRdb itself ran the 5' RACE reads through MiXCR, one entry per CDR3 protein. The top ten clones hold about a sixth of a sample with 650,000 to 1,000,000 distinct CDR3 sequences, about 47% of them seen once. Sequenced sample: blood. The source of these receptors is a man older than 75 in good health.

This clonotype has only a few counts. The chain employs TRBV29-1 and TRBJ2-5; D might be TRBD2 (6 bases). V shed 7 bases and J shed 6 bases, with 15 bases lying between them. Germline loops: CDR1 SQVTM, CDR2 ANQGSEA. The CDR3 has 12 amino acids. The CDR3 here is CSDLGTFQTQYF. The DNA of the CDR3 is TGCAGCGACCTAGGGACTTTCCAGACCCAGTACTTC. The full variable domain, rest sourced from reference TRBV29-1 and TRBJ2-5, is SAVISQKPSRDICQRGTSLTIQCQVDSQVTMMFWYRQQPGQSLTLIATANQGSEATYESGFVIDKFPISRPNLTFSTLTVSNMSPEDSSIYLCSDLGTFQTQYFGPGTRLLVL.

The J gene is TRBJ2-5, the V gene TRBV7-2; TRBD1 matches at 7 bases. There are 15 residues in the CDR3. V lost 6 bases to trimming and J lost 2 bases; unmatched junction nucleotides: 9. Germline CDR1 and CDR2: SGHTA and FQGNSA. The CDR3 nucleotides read TGTGCCAGCAGACTACCGGGACAGCAACAAGAGACCCAGTACTTC. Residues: CASRLPGQQQETQYF. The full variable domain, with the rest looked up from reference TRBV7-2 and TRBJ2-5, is GAGVSQSPSNKVTEKGKDVELRCDPISGHTALYWYRQSLGQGLEFLIYFQGNSAPDKSGLPSDRFSAERTGGSVSTLTIQRTQQEDSAVYLCASRLPGQQQETQYFGPGTRLLVL.

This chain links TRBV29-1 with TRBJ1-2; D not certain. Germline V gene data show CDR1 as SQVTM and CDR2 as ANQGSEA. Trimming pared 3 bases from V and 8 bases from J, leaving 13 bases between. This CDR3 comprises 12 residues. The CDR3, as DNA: TGCAGCGTTGAGGAGGGTCGGGAAGGCTACACCTTC. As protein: CSVEEGREGYTF.

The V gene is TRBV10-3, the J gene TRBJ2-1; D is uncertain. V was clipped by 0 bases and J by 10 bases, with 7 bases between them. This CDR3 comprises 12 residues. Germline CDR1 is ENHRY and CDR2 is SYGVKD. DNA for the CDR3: TGTGCCATCAGTGAGTCCCTGTCAGAGCAGTTCTTC. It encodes CAISESLSEQFF.

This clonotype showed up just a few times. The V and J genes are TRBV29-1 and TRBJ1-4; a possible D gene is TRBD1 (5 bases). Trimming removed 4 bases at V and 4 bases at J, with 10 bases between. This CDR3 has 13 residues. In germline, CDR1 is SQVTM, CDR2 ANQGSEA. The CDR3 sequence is CSVAATDNEKLFF. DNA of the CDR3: TGCAGCGTTGCGGCGACAGATAATGAAAAACTGTTTTTT.

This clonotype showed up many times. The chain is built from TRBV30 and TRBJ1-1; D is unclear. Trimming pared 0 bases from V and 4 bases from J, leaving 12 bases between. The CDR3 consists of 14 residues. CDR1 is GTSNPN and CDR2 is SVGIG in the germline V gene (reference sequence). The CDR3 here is CAWSVRGVATEAFF. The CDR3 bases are TGTGCCTGGAGTGTTCGGGGAGTTGCCACTGAAGCTTTCTTT.

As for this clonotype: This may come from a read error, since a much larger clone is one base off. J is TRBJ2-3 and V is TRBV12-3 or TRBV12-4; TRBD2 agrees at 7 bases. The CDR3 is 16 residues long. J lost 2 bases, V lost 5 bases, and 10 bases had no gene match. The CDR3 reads CASSPGLVENTDTQYF. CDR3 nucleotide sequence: TGTGCCAGCAGTCCAGGACTAGTGGAAAACACAGATACGCAGTATTTT.

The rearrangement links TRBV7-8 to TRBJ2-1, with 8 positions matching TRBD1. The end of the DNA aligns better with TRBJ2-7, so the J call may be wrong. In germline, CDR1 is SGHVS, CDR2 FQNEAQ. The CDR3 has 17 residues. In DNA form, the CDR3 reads TGTGCCAGCAGCTTAGGAGACAGGGGCTCGCAAAGGAATGAGCAGTACTTC. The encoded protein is CASSLGDRGSQRNEQYF.

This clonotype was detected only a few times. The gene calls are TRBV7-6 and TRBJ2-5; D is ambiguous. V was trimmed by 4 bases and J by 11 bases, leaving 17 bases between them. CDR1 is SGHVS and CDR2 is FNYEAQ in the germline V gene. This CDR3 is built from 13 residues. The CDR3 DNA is TGTGCCAGCAGCTCGGAGAATTACAATGAGCAGTACTTC. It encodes CASSSENYNEQYF.

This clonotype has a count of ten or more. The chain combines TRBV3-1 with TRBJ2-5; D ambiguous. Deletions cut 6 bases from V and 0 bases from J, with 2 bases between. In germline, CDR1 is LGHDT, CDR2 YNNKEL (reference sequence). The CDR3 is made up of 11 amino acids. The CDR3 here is CASSNQETQYF. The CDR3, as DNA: TGTGCCAGCAGTAACCAAGAGACCCAGTACTTC.

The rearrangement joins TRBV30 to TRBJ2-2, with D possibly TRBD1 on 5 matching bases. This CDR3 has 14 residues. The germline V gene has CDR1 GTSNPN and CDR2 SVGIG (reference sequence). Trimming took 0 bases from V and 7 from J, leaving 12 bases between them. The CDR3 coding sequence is TGTGCCTGGAGTGTACGTGCAGGGTTCGGGGAGCTGTTTTTT. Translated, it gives CAWSVRAGFGELFF.

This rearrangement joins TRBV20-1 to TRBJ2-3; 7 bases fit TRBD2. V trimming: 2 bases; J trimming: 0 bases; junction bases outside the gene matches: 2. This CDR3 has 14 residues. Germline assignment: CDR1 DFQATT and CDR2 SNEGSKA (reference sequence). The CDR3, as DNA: TGCAGTGCTAGAAGAGCGGGGAGCACAGATACGCAGTATTTT. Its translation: CSARRAGSTDTQYF.

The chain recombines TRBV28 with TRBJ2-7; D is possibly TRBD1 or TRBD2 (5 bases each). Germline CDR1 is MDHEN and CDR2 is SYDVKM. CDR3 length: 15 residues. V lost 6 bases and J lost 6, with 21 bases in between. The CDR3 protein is CASRATGTSWFEQYF. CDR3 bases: TGTGCCAGCAGAGCAACCGGGACGAGCTGGTTCGAGCAGTACTTC.